This section outlines one T cell receptor (beta chain) sequence together with its context. The target antigen is unknown. Different DNA sequences within this sample yield the same CDR3. The record originates from a study of cytomegalovirus exposure and HLA in healthy donors. About the study: A prior analysis found more than 90 million unique TCR beta sequences from approximately 200 million T cells. Study-level points and caveats: Segments of the TCR beta V type were, in most cases, productive about 87% or about 30% of the time in an earlier analysis. The only immune exposure information that was available was CMV serostatus. The classifier reportedly diagnosed cytomegalovirus status with high specificity and sensitivity.

The germline V gene encodes CDR1 KGHSH and CDR2 LQKENI. The CDR3 spans 14 residues. J was trimmed by 2 bases and V by 6 bases; bases with no gene match: 5. PCR amplification relied on 60 Vbeta primers (plus 13 Jbeta primers). Method: immunoSEQ multiplex PCR; TCRdb's copy keeps in-frame clones and lacks some. This sample has 150,000 to 200,000 clones; roughly 82% occur once, and the top ten carry over 2%. Source material: PBMCs. This clonotype was sampled from a woman aged 45 to 65 in good health and CMV-seropositive. This rearrangement joins TRBV18 to TRBJ2-7; TRBD1 matches 9 bases. CDR3 residues: CASSPGQGAYEQYF. CDR3 DNA: TGTGCCAGCTCTCCGGGACAGGGAGCCTACGAGCAGTACTTC. Full variable domain (rest looked up from reference TRBV18 and TRBJ2-7): NAGVMQNPRHLVRRRGQEARLRCSPMKGHSHVYWYRQLPEEGLKFMVYLQKENIIDESGMPKERFSAEFPKEGPSILRIQQVVRGDSAAYFCASSPGQGAYEQYFGPGTRLTVT.